This T cell receptor beta chain is from a study of blood T cells in healthy people across ages. This CDR3 contains 16 residues. Between the trimmed V and J ends, which lost 1 base and 0 bases, there was a span of 13 bases. Germline V lookup: CDR1 LGHDT, CDR2 YNNKEL (reference sequence). General study findings and limits: Investigators viewed diversity estimates from one million T cells as underestimates, the study reported.

As to this clonotype: The antigen is undetermined.

PCR was performed a second time for about 7 to 12 cycles using a sample-barcoded 5' primer and a J-beta primer mix. TCRdb re-derived calls from the 5' RACE reads in MiXCR, one entry per CDR3 protein. The table records roughly 1.9 million distinct CDR3 sequences, 30% to 40% of them present only once. J is TRBJ2-7 and V is TRBV3-1, with D possibly being TRBD2 (6 bases). Sequencing input: blood. This sequence originates from a human donor in good health. CDR3 protein: CASSQVWGGNSYEQYF. For the CDR3, the DNA is TGTGCCAGCAGCCAAGTGTGGGGCGGGAACTCCTACGAGCAGTACTTC.